Below are 11 T cell receptor beta chains sequenced from a single sample in a study of T-cell memory formation after mild COVID-19. TCRdb independently ran MiXCR on the 5' RACE reads; one entry per CDR3 protein. The sample lists fewer than 650,000 distinct CDR3 sequences; less than 25% were seen once. Sequences were obtained from PBMCs or a T cell subset sorted from them (not recorded which). The source of these receptors is an adult woman who had mild COVID-19 (a few samples of this study predate the infection). Cell type and time point are not known.

This clonotype was counted at least ten times. The chain is built from TRBV12-3 or TRBV12-4 and TRBJ2-2; D perhaps matches TRBD2 (5 bases). The CDR3 has 16 residues. V shed 3 bases and J shed 2 bases, with 13 bases lying between them. CDR3 sequence reads: CASSLAGNINTGELFF. DNA of the CDR3: TGTGCCAGCAGTTTGGCCGGGAACATTAACACCGGGGAGCTGTTTTTT.

This clonotype was observed a handful of times. The rearrangement joins TRBV10-3 to TRBJ1-1; 7 bases align to TRBD1. V lost 6 bases to trimming and J lost 4 bases; unmatched junction nucleotides: 11. Per germline, CDR1 ENHRY and CDR2 SYGVKD. The CDR3 runs to 15 residues. The CDR3 region has the DNA TGTGCCATCAGATCGACACAGGGGTTCCGCACTGAAGCTTTCTTT. Translation gives CAIRSTQGFRTEAFF.

This sequence joins TRBV4-1 and TRBJ2-7; weak D call: TRBD1 (7 bases). The V gene's germline CDR1 is MGHRA and CDR2 YSYEKL. Trimming left V 0 bases short and J 1 base short, with 16 bases between. This CDR3 comprises 17 residues. The CDR3 coding sequence is TGCGCCAGCAGCCAAGAGGGGGGACAGCCAAATTCCTACGAGCAGTACTTC. Its translation is CASSQEGGQPNSYEQYF.

V gene TRBV24-1 combines with J gene TRBJ2-1; 8 bases align to TRBD2. CDR1 and CDR2 from the germline V gene are KGHDR and SFDVKD. Trimming at V came to 1 base and at J to 5 bases, leaving 0 bases not matched to a gene. This CDR3 is built from 14 residues. DNA of the CDR3: TGTGCCACCAGTGATTTCGGGGGGGACAATGAGCAGTTCTTC. This sequence encodes CATSDFGGDNEQFF.

This clonotype appeared a few times. The gene calls are TRBV2 and TRBJ2-3, with 7 bases aligning to TRBD2. The length of the CDR3 is 15 residues. The trim removed 3 bases at V and 4 bases at J, leaving 7 bases unmatched. Per the germline V gene, CDR1 is SNHLY and CDR2 is FYNNEI. CDR3 amino acids: CASSDIGGRSDTQYF. CDR3 bases: TGTGCCAGCAGTGACATCGGCGGGAGATCAGATACGCAGTATTTT.

The rearrangement uses TRBV20-1 and TRBJ2-3, with no clear D. Trimming pared 3 bases from V and 2 bases from J, leaving 15 bases between. Germline CDR1 is DFQATT and CDR2 is SNEGSKA (reference sequence). This CDR3 is 15 amino acids long. The chain's CDR3 is CSASSPNPYTDTQYF. The CDR3 region has the DNA TGCAGTGCTAGTTCACCTAACCCTTACACAGATACGCAGTATTTT.

This clonotype was seen more than once but under ten times. The CDR3 nucleotides are TGTGCCAGCAGCTTTCAGGGAGCAGGGGCGGCCTACGAGCAGTACTTC. Amino acids: CASSFQGAGAAYEQYF. This chain connects TRBV7-2 to TRBJ2-7; tentative D call: TRBD1 (6 bases). Germline CDR1 reads SGHTA; CDR2 reads FQGNSA. This CDR3 has 16 amino acids. The V gene lost 3 bases and the J gene lost 2 bases, with 17 bases spanning the gap.

The J gene is TRBJ1-5, the V gene TRBV27; D may be TRBD1 (5 bases). Trimming took 6 bases from V and 0 from J, leaving 9 bases between them. The length of the CDR3 is 14 residues. Germline V gene data show CDR1 as MNHEY and CDR2 as SMNVEV (reference sequence). The chain's CDR3 is CASRPTASNQPQHF. As DNA, the CDR3 is TGTGCCAGCAGGCCGACAGCTAGCAATCAGCCCCAGCATTTT.

This clonotype has a handful of counts. The chain has TRBV7-9 and TRBJ1-1; 7 positions agree with TRBD1. With V trimmed by 7 bases and J by 0 bases, 5 bases remained unmatched. Germline lookup yields CDR1 SEHNR and CDR2 FQNEAQ (reference sequence). The CDR3 spans 14 residues. DNA for the CDR3: TGTGCCAGCAAAAAGACAGGGATGAACACTGAAGCTTTCTTT. Its translation: CASKKTGMNTEAFF.

This clonotype was detected only a few times. The chain combines TRBV4-3 with TRBJ2-3, with D maybe TRBD1 (5 bases). This CDR3 contains 16 residues. Germline V gene data show CDR1 as LGHNA and CDR2 as YSLEER. The germline V and J ends were trimmed by 0 bases and 7 bases, with 17 bases remaining between them. CDR3 loop: CASSQDHTGSYNTQYF. CDR3 in DNA: TGCGCCAGCAGCCAAGATCACACAGGCTCATACAATACGCAGTATTTT.

This clonotype was seen more than once but under ten times. V gene TRBV3-1 combines with J gene TRBJ2-3, with 8 bases that match TRBD2. V lost 3 bases to trimming and J lost 0 bases; unmatched junction nucleotides: 8. CDR3 length: 17 residues. The germline CDR1 and CDR2 sequences are LGHDT and YNNKEL (reference sequence). CDR3 in DNA: TGTGCCAGCAGCCAGGGTTTCGGGGGGGCCAGCACAGATACGCAGTATTTT. Protein product: CASSQGFGGASTDTQYF.